The TCR beta chain under discussion was sequenced for a study of cytomegalovirus exposure and HLA in healthy donors. Study results and limitations: Presence/absence analyses supposed approximately even sequencing depth among donors. In a later analysis, DRB1 alleles had the most associated TCRs; HLA-C alleles the fewest. Follow-up analysis later connected one missense variant in DCLRE1C with trimming of TCR beta V- and J-genes. 87-base-pair reads could not separate some V segments, including TRBV6-2 and TRBV6-3.

Vbeta (60) and Jbeta (13) primers were used in the PCR. TCRdb's copy holds only in-frame clones and misses some; the assay was immunoSEQ multiplex PCR. Here the sample spans about 140,000 clones, about 80% being singletons. This CDR3 is 15 amino acids long. Germline CDR1 reads MGHRA; CDR2 reads YSYEKL. About this clone: The antigen is unknown.

The sample consisted of PBMCs. The gene calls are TRBV4-1 and TRBJ2-5, with TRBD2 matching over 9 bases. The J call may not be correct, given that the DNA end is closer to TRBJ2-7. The receptor's source is a man aged 18 to 29 in good health and CMV-seronegative. CDR3 sequence: CASSQSSGDSYEQYF. The CDR3 nucleotides read TGCGCCAGCAGCCAGTCTAGCGGGGACTCCTACGAGCAGTACTTC.